The present T cell receptor beta chain was sequenced within a study of technical replicates of blood from several donors. Per germline, CDR1 LNHDA and CDR2 SQIVND (reference sequence). The CDR3 length is 15 residues. V dropped 5 bases and J dropped 2 bases, with 16 bases sitting between them. Only in-frame clones appear in the TCRdb table, and some are missing; sequencing was by immunoSEQ multiplex PCR. In the table there are roughly 90,000 clones, roughly 90% of which are singletons. The chain joins TRBV19 to TRBJ2-7; TRBD1 is a possible D gene (6 bases). The TCR sequence derives from a human donor in good health. Sequencing was performed on T cells isolated from PBMCs. CDR3 nucleotide sequence: TGTGCCAGTAGTGTCCGGGACAAATTTACCTACGAGCAGTACTTC. The encoded protein is CASSVRDKFTYEQYF. The full variable domain, rest sourced from reference TRBV19 and TRBJ2-7, is DGGITQSPKYLFRKEGQNVTLSCEQNLNHDAMYWYRQDPGQGLRLIYYSQIVNDFQKGDIAEGYSVSREKKESFPLTVTSAQKNPTAFYLCASSVRDKFTYEQYFGPGTRLTVT.